Listed here are 31 T cell receptor beta chains from one sample, sequenced in a study of T-cell memory formation after mild COVID-19. In TCRdb, the 5' RACE reads were re-called with MiXCR into one record per CDR3 protein. This sample yields hundreds of thousands of distinct CDR3 sequences, of which roughly 22% are seen a single time; about 12% belongs to the top ten. The sample was PBMCs or a T cell subset sorted from them (not recorded which). These receptors came from an adult woman who had mild COVID-19 (a few samples of this study predate the infection). Cell type and time point are not known.

The J gene is TRBJ2-3, the V gene TRBV20-1; 7 bases are a match to TRBD2. V gave up 1 base and J gave up 4 bases; unmatched junction bases: 8. Germline V CDR1 and CDR2: DFQATT, SNEGSKA (reference sequence). The CDR3 spans 15 residues. CDR3 DNA sequence: TGCAGTGCTAGAGGGGGGGGAGGGCCCCCAGATACGCAGTATTTT. This encodes CSARGGGGPPDTQYF.

This clonotype was picked up a small number of times. The chain couples TRBV11-2 to TRBJ2-7; perhaps D is TRBD1 or TRBD2 (5 bases each). V lost 9 bases to trimming and J lost 7 bases, with 22 bases between them. CDR3 size: 14 residues. Germline V lookup: CDR1 SGHAT, CDR2 FQNNGV. The DNA of the CDR3 is TGTGCCAGTAATTTGGGGGAGTTCTACGGGGAGCAGTACTTC. As protein: CASNLGEFYGEQYF.

This clonotype was seen at least ten times. Here the CDR3 DNA reads TGTGCCAGCAGCCAAGGGCAAGGGACAACCAAAGAGACCCAGTACTTC. The encoded protein is CASSQGQGTTKETQYF. The chain is built from TRBV4-2 and TRBJ2-5; D possibly corresponds to TRBD1 (6 bases). The CDR3 sequence is 16 residues long. V was clipped by 1 base and J by 3 bases, with 15 bases between them. Per the germline V gene, CDR1 is LGHNA and CDR2 is YNFKEQ.

For the CDR3, the DNA is TGCAGCGTTGAAGACCGGGACAGGGACTCCTACGAGCAGTACTTC. This gives the protein CSVEDRDRDSYEQYF. The V gene is TRBV29-1, the J gene TRBJ2-7, with 9 bases that match TRBD1. Trimming cost V 0 bases and J 0 bases; bases outside gene matches: 3. There are 15 residues in the CDR3. Germline assignment: CDR1 SQVTM and CDR2 ANQGSEA.

CDR3 nucleotides: TGTGCCACCAGTGAGCCCCCGGGACAGGGGGTTGAGACCCAGTACTTC. This encodes CATSEPPGQGVETQYF. The chain is built from TRBV24-1 and TRBJ2-5, with 11 bases identical to TRBD1. Germline CDR1 reads KGHDR; CDR2 reads SFDVKD. J was trimmed by 5 bases and V by 4 bases; bases with no gene match: 8. This CDR3 contains 16 residues.

This chain connects TRBV7-3 to TRBJ2-2; tentatively, D is TRBD1 or TRBD2 (6 bases each). The CDR3 has 14 amino acids. Germline values: CDR1 SGHTA, CDR2 FQGTGA. V was shortened by 5 bases and J by 6 bases, with 13 bases between the two germline ends. In DNA form, the CDR3 reads TGTGCCAGCAGCCCAAACAGGGAGGCCGGGGAGCTGTTTTTT. This codes for CASSPNREAGELFF.

The chain employs TRBV7-9 and TRBJ1-3; D unresolved. The V and J ends lost 7 bases and 0 bases respectively, with 22 bases between them. Germline V gene sequence: CDR1 SEHNR, CDR2 FQNEAQ (reference sequence). This CDR3 region has 18 residues. DNA of the CDR3: TGTGCCAGCACCCTTGAGGCTCGTGGGTTGGACTCTGGAAACACCATATATTTT. Translated: CASTLEARGLDSGNTIYF.

The chain recombines TRBV6-2 or TRBV6-3 with TRBJ2-5, with 8 bases fitting TRBD1. The ends lost 0 bases at V and 3 bases at J; junction bases unmatched: 9. Germline V lookup: CDR1 MNHEY, CDR2 SVGEGT. The CDR3 has 17 residues. The chain's CDR3 is CASSYSGLDREEETQYF. The CDR3, as DNA: TGTGCCAGCAGTTACTCAGGACTGGACAGGGAGGAAGAGACCCAGTACTTC.

The CDR3 region is CASTLTRPGTASYEQYF. The DNA for the CDR3 is TGTGCCAGCACCCTCACCCGTCCAGGGACGGCCTCCTACGAGCAGTACTTC. The chain carries TRBV7-9 and TRBJ2-7; tentatively, D is TRBD1 or TRBD2 (5 bases each). V was cut by 7 bases and J by 0 bases, with 22 bases left in between. The germline V gene encodes CDR1 SEHNR and CDR2 FQNEAQ (reference sequence). This CDR3 is built from 17 residues.

The CDR3 here is CASHALGLRDTEAFF. The CDR3 DNA follows: TGCGCCAGCCATGCCCTAGGTTTGAGGGACACTGAAGCTTTCTTT. V and J are TRBV5-1 and TRBJ1-1; D not resolved. This CDR3 region has 15 residues. Germline V gene sequence: CDR1 SGHRS, CDR2 YFSETQ. V gave up 7 bases and J gave up 3 bases, with 19 bases separating them.

This clonotype came up many times. The chain is built from TRBV11-2 and TRBJ1-1, with a possible D match to TRBD1 (6 bases). CDR3 length: 14 amino acids. Germline values: CDR1 SGHAT, CDR2 FQNNGV. The V and J ends lost 2 bases and 1 base respectively, with 8 bases between them. The chain's CDR3 is CASSLTDRNTEAFF. The CDR3 DNA reads as TGTGCCAGCAGCTTAACGGACAGGAACACTGAAGCTTTCTTT.

This clonotype was recorded a few times. This rearrangement joins TRBV5-1 to TRBJ2-7, with D perhaps TRBD2 (5 bases). This CDR3 comprises 13 residues. Trimming left V 5 bases short and J 5 bases short, with 14 bases between. CDR1 is SGHRS and CDR2 is YFSETQ in the germline V gene. The CDR3 spells CASSYGGTNEQYF. As DNA, the CDR3 is TGCGCCAGCAGTTATGGAGGAACCAACGAGCAGTACTTC.

This clonotype was seen only a few times. The V gene is TRBV20-1, the J gene TRBJ2-7, with 7 bases that match TRBD1. The CDR3 length is 15 residues. The germline V gene encodes CDR1 DFQATT and CDR2 SNEGSKA (reference sequence). Trimming removed 1 base from V and 1 base from J; junction bases left unmatched: 7. The chain's CDR3 is CSARVDQGESYEQYF. The DNA for the CDR3 is TGCAGTGCTAGAGTAGACCAGGGGGAGTCCTACGAGCAGTACTTC.

This clonotype was seen a few times. The V call is TRBV29-1, the J call TRBJ1-2, with TRBD1 matching over 7 bases. The germline V gene encodes CDR1 SQVTM and CDR2 ANQGSEA. The V gene end was trimmed by 5 bases and the J gene end by 2 bases; junction bases not matched to a gene: 17. CDR3 size: 17 residues. CDR3 sequence reads: CSVHPVGQVEVNYGYTF. In nucleotides, the CDR3 is TGCAGCGTTCATCCCGTAGGACAGGTGGAGGTAAACTATGGCTACACCTTC.

This clonotype has a handful of counts. V is TRBV4-3 and J is TRBJ1-2; D remains ambiguous. The CDR3 covers 12 residues. V shed 3 bases and J shed 8 bases, with 10 bases lying between them. The germline gives CDR1 LGHNA, CDR2 YSLEER. The CDR3 loop is CASSQGRRGYTF. In DNA form, the CDR3 reads TGCGCCAGCAGCCAGGGCCGGCGCGGCTACACCTTC.

This clonotype was picked up a small number of times. The chain combines TRBV24-1 with TRBJ2-1, with 12 bases lining up with TRBD2. The V and J ends lost 5 bases and 6 bases, in that order; junction bases with no gene match: 7. The length of the CDR3 is 16 residues. Germline-derived CDR1 and CDR2 are KGHDR and SFDVKD. In nucleotides, the CDR3 is TGTGCCACCAGTGGGGCTAGCGGGAGGGGCGGCAATGAGCAGTTCTTC. This encodes CATSGASGRGGNEQFF.

V usage is TRBV4-1 and J usage is TRBJ1-5, with D unresolved. The V and J ends lost 1 base and 3 bases respectively, with 10 bases between them. Germline V gene sequence: CDR1 MGHRA, CDR2 YSYEKL. This CDR3 contains 15 residues. CDR3 sequence: CASSQALGYNQPQHF. The CDR3 coding sequence is TGCGCCAGCAGCCAAGCCCTGGGGTACAATCAGCCCCAGCATTTT.

The chain joins TRBV5-1 to TRBJ2-7; D perhaps matches TRBD2 (7 bases). V lost 3 bases, J lost 6 bases, and 16 bases lay in between. The CDR3 extends over 14 amino acids. Germline CDR1 reads SGHRS; CDR2 reads YFSETQ. CDR3 sequence (DNA): TGCGCCAGCAGCTGGGCGGGGGCCCCACTCGAGCAGTACTTC. It codes for CASSWAGAPLEQYF.

V and J are TRBV5-1 and TRBJ1-1; 7 positions match TRBD1. The CDR3 sequence is 15 residues long. V shed 2 bases and J 0 bases; nucleotides not matched to a gene: 4. The germline CDR1 and CDR2 sequences are SGHRS and YFSETQ. The CDR3 reads CASSFEGGLNTEAFF. The CDR3 DNA follows: TGCGCCAGCAGCTTCGAAGGGGGCCTGAACACTGAAGCTTTCTTT.

This chain links TRBV30 with TRBJ2-5; maybe TRBD1 (6 bases). This CDR3 is 12 amino acids long. Germline lookup yields CDR1 GTSNPN and CDR2 SVGIG (reference sequence). V was clipped by 3 bases and J by 2 bases, with 7 bases between them. Written as DNA, the CDR3 is TGTGCCTGGAGCAGGGGTCAAGAGACCCAGTACTTC. Translation: CAWSRGQETQYF.

This clonotype was picked up a small number of times. The J gene is TRBJ1-2, the V gene TRBV12-3 or TRBV12-4; TRBD1 agrees at 7 bases. The CDR3 is 15 residues long. V lost 7 bases to trimming and J lost 7 bases; unmatched junction nucleotides: 15. In nucleotides, the CDR3 is TGTGCCAGCACCACGAGGGGGCTGGGGGTCATTGGCTACACCTTC. It codes for CASTTRGLGVIGYTF.

This clonotype was counted a few times. The CDR3 loop is CSVLADSQYEQYF. The CDR3 DNA is TGCAGCGTCCTAGCCGACAGCCAGTACGAGCAGTACTTC. The chain joins TRBV29-1 to TRBJ2-7; D tentatively fits TRBD1 or TRBD2 (5 bases each). V dropped 6 bases and J dropped 4 bases, with 16 bases sitting between them. The germline V gene encodes CDR1 SQVTM and CDR2 ANQGSEA. The CDR3 is made up of 13 amino acids.

The chain has TRBV4-2 and TRBJ1-2; maybe TRBD1 (5 bases). The germline V gene has CDR1 LGHNA and CDR2 YNFKEQ. The CDR3 consists of 15 residues. Trimming stripped 1 base from V and 5 bases from J, with 14 bases between. The CDR3 spells CASSQASGVGYGYTF. The CDR3 coding sequence is TGTGCCAGCAGCCAAGCCTCGGGGGTCGGGTATGGCTACACCTTC.

This clonotype occurred a few times. The chain combines TRBV5-4 with TRBJ2-1, with D perhaps TRBD1 (5 bases). Per germline, CDR1 SGHNT and CDR2 YYREEE (reference sequence). V was shortened by 5 bases and J by 2 bases, with 14 bases between the two germline ends. This CDR3 is built from 15 residues. The DNA for the CDR3 is TGTGCCAGCAGGGAAACAGGAAAACCCTACAATGAGCAGTTCTTC. Its protein is CASRETGKPYNEQFF.

This clonotype was counted a few times. The chain links TRBV24-1 to TRBJ2-3; no clear D gene. CDR1 KGHDR and CDR2 SFDVKD come from the germline V gene. V gave up 4 bases and J gave up 5 bases, with 6 bases separating them. The CDR3 has 12 residues. The CDR3 nucleotides read TGTGCCACCAGTGAGAGTTTAGATACGCAGTATTTT. Its protein product is CATSESLDTQYF.

The V gene is TRBV12-3 or TRBV12-4, the J gene TRBJ2-3, with TRBD2 matching 11 bases. Germline trimming cut 0 bases from V and 4 bases from J; bases unmatched to any gene: 9. The CDR3 totals 18 residues. In DNA, the CDR3 is TGTGCCAGCAGTTTAGCGATTAGCGGGGGGGCCGCTGCAGATACGCAGTATTTT. Its protein product is CASSLAISGGAAADTQYF.

This chain uses TRBV6-5 with TRBJ1-2, with 7 bases that match TRBD1. The CDR3 runs 14 residues. V was clipped by 5 bases and J by 4 bases; unmatched bases: 7. CDR1 is MNHEY and CDR2 is SVGAGI in the germline V gene. The CDR3 reads CASSPDRAGYGYTF. As DNA, the CDR3 is TGTGCCAGCAGTCCAGACAGGGCAGGCTATGGCTACACCTTC.

In DNA form, the CDR3 reads TGTGCCAGCAGTTTAGAGTTGTACACTGAAGCTTTCTTT. Its translation is CASSLELYTEAFF. The V and J genes are TRBV12-3 or TRBV12-4 and TRBJ1-1; D unresolved. The ends were cut back, 1 base at V and 3 bases at J, with 6 bases in the middle. The CDR3 covers 13 residues.

V usage is TRBV7-9 and J usage is TRBJ1-1; unclear D gene. V dropped 5 bases and J dropped 0 bases, with 4 bases sitting between them. The CDR3 is made up of 12 amino acids. Germline V gene sequence: CDR1 SEHNR, CDR2 FQNEAQ (reference sequence). CDR3 coding DNA: TGTGCCAGCAGCACAATGAACACTGAAGCTTTCTTT. Amino acids: CASSTMNTEAFF.

The V and J genes are TRBV5-5 and TRBJ1-6; D might be TRBD1 (6 bases). CDR3 length equals 16 residues. The germline V and J ends were trimmed by 4 bases and 7 bases, with 18 bases remaining between them. CDR1 and CDR2 from the germline V gene are SGHKS and YYEKEE (reference sequence). The CDR3 loop is CASSAGVGGWNSPLHF. CDR3 DNA sequence: TGTGCCAGCAGCGCCGGTGTAGGGGGATGGAATTCACCCCTCCACTTT. The variable domain in full, with the rest retrieved from reference TRBV5-5 and TRBJ1-6, is DAGVTQSPTHLIKTRGQQVTLRCSPISGHKSVSWYQQVLGQGPQFIFQYYEKEERGRGNFPDRFSARQFPNYSSELNVNALLLGDSALYLCASSAGVGGWNSPLHFGNGTRLTVT.

The chain links TRBV4-1 to TRBJ1-1; 7 bases map to TRBD1. Per the germline V gene, CDR1 is MGHRA and CDR2 is YSYEKL. The CDR3 is 15 residues long. The J segment lost 10 bases and the V segment lost 3 bases, leaving 14 bases of the junction unmatched. CDR3 DNA sequence: TGCGCCAGCAGCCATAGCGGGACAGACGTGCAGGGAGCTTTCTTT. Encoded protein: CASSHSGTDVQGAFF.